This T cell receptor beta chain was obtained from a study of Graves' ophthalmopathy and Graves' hyperthyroidism. Patients were left out if they had other autoimmune diseases, uncontrolled infections, pregnancy or lactation. This clonotype was counted ten times or more. What it binds is unknown. Study results and limitations: Blood repertoires reportedly contained most expanded thyroid clonotypes above 0.001 frequency.

RNA transcripts were the template, and TCR beta CDR3 regions were amplified from them. RT-PCR with HTBI primers came first, then second-round multiplex PCR. One entry per CDR3 protein results from TCRdb running MiXCR on the multiplex PCR reads. Here the sample spans roughly 400,000 distinct CDR3 sequences, 17% being singletons. From germline, CDR1 is SQVTM and CDR2 ANQGSEA. V gave up 0 bases and J gave up 4 bases, with 6 bases separating them. This CDR3 contains 12 residues. The TCR was taken from an adult woman with stable Graves' hyperthyroidism. Material: peripheral blood. J is TRBJ1-2 and V is TRBV29-1; D is unresolved. The CDR3: CSVEEEGYGYTF. The CDR3 DNA follows: TGCAGCGTTGAAGAAGAAGGCTATGGCTACACCTTC.